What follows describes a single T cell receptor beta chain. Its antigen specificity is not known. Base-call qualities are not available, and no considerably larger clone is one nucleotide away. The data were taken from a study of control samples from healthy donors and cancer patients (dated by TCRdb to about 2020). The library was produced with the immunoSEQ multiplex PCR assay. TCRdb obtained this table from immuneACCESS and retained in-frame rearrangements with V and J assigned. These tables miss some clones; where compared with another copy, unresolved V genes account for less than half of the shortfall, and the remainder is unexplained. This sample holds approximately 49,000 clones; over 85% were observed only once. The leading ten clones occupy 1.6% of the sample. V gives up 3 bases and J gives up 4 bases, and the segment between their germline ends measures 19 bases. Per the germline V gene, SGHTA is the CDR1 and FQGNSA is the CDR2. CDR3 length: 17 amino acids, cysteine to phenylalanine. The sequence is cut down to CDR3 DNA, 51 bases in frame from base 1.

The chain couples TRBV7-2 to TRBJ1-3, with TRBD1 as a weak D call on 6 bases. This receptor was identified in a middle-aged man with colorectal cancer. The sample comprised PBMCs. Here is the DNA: TGTGCCAGCAGCTTGAGCGGGGGGCGCTTGACCGGAAACACCATATATTTT. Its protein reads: CASSLSGGRLTGNTIYF.